This T cell receptor (beta chain) was retrieved from a study of T cells in Graves' hyperthyroidism and ophthalmopathy. Study background: Peripheral blood was taken when the disease was first diagnosed, before any treatment began.

V lost 5 bases and J 4 bases, leaving 14 bases between the germline ends. The CDR3 contains 15 residues. Regarding the study as a whole: Most expanded thyroid clonotypes above 0.001 recurred in blood. Researchers report that a 13 V-J model separated ophthalmopathy from stable hyperthyroidism.

About this clonotype: The antigen remains undetermined.

The CDR3 regions of TCR beta were amplified from RNA transcripts. Primed by the HTBI set, a first-round RT-PCR was run on the TCR CDR3. TCRdb independently ran MiXCR on the multiplex PCR reads; one entry per CDR3 protein. This table has approximately 710,000 distinct CDR3 sequences, 15% to 20% appearing once. Those with hyperthyroidism were 18 to 65 years old, newly diagnosed, and ill for under 2 months. The chain employs TRBV12-3 or TRBV12-4 and TRBJ2-2, with D perhaps TRBD1 or TRBD2 (5 bases each). The origin of this receptor is a man between 45 and 60 years old with Graves' hyperthyroidism. The material sequenced was blood. CDR3 DNA: TGTGCCAGCAGTGCTACAGGACTCCCCACCGGGGAGCTGTTTTTT. Translation gives CASSATGLPTGELFF.